This T cell receptor beta chain was recorded in a study of blood T cell repertoires in COVID-19. Study background: COVID-19 samples, acute and convalescent, were from the United States, Italy and Spain. PBMCs, B-cell-depleted T cells, or T cells provided the cDNA or gDNA that made up the material.

V dropped 5 bases and J dropped 5; count of bases not matched to a gene: 8. This CDR3 has 16 residues. Germline-derived CDR1 and CDR2 are SGHTA and FQGNSA. Per the original data handling: How many nucleated cells were present was estimated from reference gene primer amplification. Profiled with immunoSEQ multiplex PCR; TCRdb holds only in-frame clones, not every one. That table is the source of V, J and clone size, and D and trimming were worked out from the DNA. The sample has 90,000 to 110,000 clones; approximately 82% are singletons. This clonotype was sampled from a woman aged 55-70 years with acute or convalescent COVID-19. The chain links TRBV7-2 to TRBJ2-2; 10 bases match TRBD2. The sample taken for sequencing was peripheral blood. CDR3 residues: CASSPPSGRDTGELFF. The CDR3 DNA sequence: TGTGCCAGCAGCCCCCCCAGCGGGAGGGATACCGGGGAGCTGTTTTTT.